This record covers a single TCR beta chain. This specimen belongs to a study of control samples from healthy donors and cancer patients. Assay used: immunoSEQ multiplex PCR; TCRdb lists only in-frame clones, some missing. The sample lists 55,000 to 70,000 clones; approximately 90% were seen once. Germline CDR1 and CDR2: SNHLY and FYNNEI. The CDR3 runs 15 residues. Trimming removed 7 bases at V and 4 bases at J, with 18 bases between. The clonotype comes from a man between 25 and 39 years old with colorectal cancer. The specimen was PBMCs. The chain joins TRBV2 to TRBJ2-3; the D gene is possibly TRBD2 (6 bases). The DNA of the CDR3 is TGTGCCAGCACCCCCGGGGCTAGCGATTCAGATACGCAGTATTTT. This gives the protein CASTPGASDSDTQYF.